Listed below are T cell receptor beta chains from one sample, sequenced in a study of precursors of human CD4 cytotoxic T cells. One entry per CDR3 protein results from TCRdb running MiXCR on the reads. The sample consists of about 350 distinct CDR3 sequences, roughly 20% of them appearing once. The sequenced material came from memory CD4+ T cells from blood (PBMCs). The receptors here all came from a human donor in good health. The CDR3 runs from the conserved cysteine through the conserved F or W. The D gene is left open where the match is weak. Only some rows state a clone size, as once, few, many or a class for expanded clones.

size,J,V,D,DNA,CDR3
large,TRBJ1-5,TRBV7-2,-,TGTGCCAGCACCGTTATCGATCAGCCCCAGCATTTT,CASTVIDQPQHF
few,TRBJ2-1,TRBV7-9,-,TGTGCCAGCAGCTTAATGTGGGGCGGGCGTTACAATGAGCAGTTCTTC,CASSLMWGGRYNEQFF
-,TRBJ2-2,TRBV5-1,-,TGCGCCAGCAGCTCTGGGAACATCGGGGAGCTGTTTTTT,CASSSGNIGELFF
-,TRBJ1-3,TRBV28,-,TGTGCCAGCAGTGCATACAGGGAATTAGGAAACACCATATATTTT,CASSAYRELGNTIYF
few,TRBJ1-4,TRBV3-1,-,TGTGCCAGCAGCCTCAAAGAAAAACTGTTTTTT,CASSLKEKLFF
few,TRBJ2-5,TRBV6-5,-,TGTGCCAGCGCTGAAAGGCCCCCTCAAGAGACCCAGTACTTC,CASAERPPQETQYF
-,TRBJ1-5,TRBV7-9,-,TGTGCCAGCAGCTCTCACACGAATAATCAGCCCCAGCATTTT,CASSSHTNNQPQHF
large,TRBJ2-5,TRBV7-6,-,TGTGCCAGCAGCTTAGAAGAAGAGACCCAGTACTTC,CASSLEEETQYF
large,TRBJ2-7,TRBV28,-,TGTGCCAGCAATAGAAACTACGAGCAGTACTTC,CASNRNYEQYF
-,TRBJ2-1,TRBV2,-,TGTGCCAGCAGTCCACAGGGAAGATCCTCCAATGAGCAGTTCTTC,CASSPQGRSSNEQFF
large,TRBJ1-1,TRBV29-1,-,TGCAGCGTCGACCAATCCAACGGGAACACTGAAGCTTTCTTT,CSVDQSNGNTEAFF
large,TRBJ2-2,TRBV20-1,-,TGCAGTGCTAGTTCGGGGACCGGGGAGCTGTTTTTT,CSASSGTGELFF
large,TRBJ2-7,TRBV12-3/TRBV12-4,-,TGTGCCAGCAGTTTAGGATGGGGCGAGCAGTACTTC,CASSLGWGEQYF
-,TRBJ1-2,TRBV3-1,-,TGTGCCAGCAGCCAATCGAGAATCTATGGCTACACCTTC,CASSQSRIYGYTF
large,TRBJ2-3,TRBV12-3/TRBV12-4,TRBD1,TGTGCCAGCAGCGCCGGGACAGCCGGAGATACGCAGTATTTT,CASSAGTAGDTQYF
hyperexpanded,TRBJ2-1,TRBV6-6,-,TGTGCCAGCAGTTCACAGGGCAATGAGCAGTTCTTC,CASSSQGNEQFF
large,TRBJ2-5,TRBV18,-,TGTGCCAGCTCAGCCCAAGAGACCCAGTACTTC,CASSAQETQYF
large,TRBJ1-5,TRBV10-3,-,TGTGCCATCAGAGGGCAGGATCATACAATTAATCAGCCCCAGCATTTT,CAIRGQDHTINQPQHF
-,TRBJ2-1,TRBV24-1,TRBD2,TGTGCCAGCAGTGATACGCGGGAGGGCAATGAGCAGTTCTTC,CASSDTREGNEQFF
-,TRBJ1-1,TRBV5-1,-,TGCGCCAGCGGACGGACAGACATGAACACTGAAGCTTTCTTT,CASGRTDMNTEAFF
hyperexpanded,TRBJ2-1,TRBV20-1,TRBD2,TGCAGTGCCCCCCCTAGCGGGAGAACGGGGAATGAGCAGTTCTTC,CSAPPSGRTGNEQFF
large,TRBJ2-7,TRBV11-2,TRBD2,TGTGCCAGCAGCGGTGGCGGGAGATATTACGAGCAGTACTTC,CASSGGGRYYEQYF
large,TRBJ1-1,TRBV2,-,TGTGCCAGCAGTCAGAACACTGAAGCTTTCTTT,CASSQNTEAFF
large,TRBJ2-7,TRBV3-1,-,TGTGCCAGCAGCCAAAGTGAGGGTCTCTCCTACGAGCAGTACTTC,CASSQSEGLSYEQYF
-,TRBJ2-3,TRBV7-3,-,TGTGCCAGCTCATCAACAGATACGCAGTATTTT,CASSSTDTQYF
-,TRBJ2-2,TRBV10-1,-,TGCGCCAGCCAAAAGGGACCTACCACCGGGGAGCTGTTTTTT,CASQKGPTTGELFF
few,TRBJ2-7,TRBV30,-,TGTGCCTGGAGGGGGACGGCCGCCTACGAGCAGTACTTC,CAWRGTAAYEQYF
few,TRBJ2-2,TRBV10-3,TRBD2,TGTGCCATCAGTGAGTCAGGGCGGGCGCGGGAGCGCGCGAACACCGGGGAGCTGTTTTTT,CAISESGRARERANTGELFF
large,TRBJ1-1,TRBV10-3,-,TGTGCCACCGCCCCCAAACAGAGGAACACTGAAGCTTTCTTT,CATAPKQRNTEAFF
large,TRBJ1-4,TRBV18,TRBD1,TGTGCCAGCTCACCAGGGACAGGGGATGAAAAACTGTTTTTT,CASSPGTGDEKLFF
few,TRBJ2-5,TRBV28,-,TGTGCCAGCTCGTCCGGGACTTTTTCAACCCAGACCCAGTACTTC,CASSSGTFSTQTQYF
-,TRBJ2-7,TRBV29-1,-,TGCAGCGTTGCGGAGAGCTCCTACGAGCAGTACTTC,CSVAESSYEQYF
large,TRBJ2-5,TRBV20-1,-,TGCAGTGCAGGGAGTACCCCCGGAGAGACCCAGTACTTC,CSAGSTPGETQYF
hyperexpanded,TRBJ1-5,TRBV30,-,TGTGCCTGGAGGGCTCCGGGAAGCAATCAGCCCCAGCATTTT,CAWRAPGSNQPQHF
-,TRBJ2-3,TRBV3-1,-,TGTGCCACCCTCCCCAGGGGGGCAGATACGCAGTATTTT,CATLPRGADTQYF
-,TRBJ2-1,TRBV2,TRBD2,TGTGCCAGCAGTTTTCGGGGGGGTACTATGGTCAATGAGCAGTTCTTC,CASSFRGGTMVNEQFF
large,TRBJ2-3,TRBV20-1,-,TGCAGTGCTAGAGCGGGGATGGATACGCAGTATTTT,CSARAGMDTQYF
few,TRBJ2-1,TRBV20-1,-,TGCAGTGCTAGTCGGTGGGGTGTGGGCGGAAATGAGCAGTTCTTC,CSASRWGVGGNEQFF
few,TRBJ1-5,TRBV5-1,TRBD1,TGCGCCAGCAGCTTATACCCGACAGGGACCAGCAATCAGCCCCAGCATTTT,CASSLYPTGTSNQPQHF
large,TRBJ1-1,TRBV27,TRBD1,TGTGCCAGCACCAAGACAGGGGGCTTCACTGAAGCTTTCTTT,CASTKTGGFTEAFF
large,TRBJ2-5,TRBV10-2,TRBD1,TGCGCCAGCTCCCTACAGGGGGCCCAAGAGACCCAGTACTTC,CASSLQGAQETQYF
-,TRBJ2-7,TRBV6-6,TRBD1,TGTGCCAGCAGCCCCGGCGGGACAGGAAACTACGAGCAGTACTTC,CASSPGGTGNYEQYF
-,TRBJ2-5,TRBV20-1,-,TGCAGTGCCCTCCCGGCAGGGACCCAAGAGACCCAGTACTTC,CSALPAGTQETQYF